The clone carrying this T cell receptor beta chain appeared once. Its antigen is currently unknown. V trimming: 5 bases; J trimming: 4 bases; junction bases outside the gene matches: 5. CDR1 and CDR2 (germline): SQVTM, ANQGSEA. The CDR3 spans 15 residues. The data were obtained in a study of blood T cells in healthy people across ages. The draw of peripheral blood yielded 8.5 to 10 milliliters from each donor. Total RNA extracted from each sample amounted to at least 5.5 micrograms. Overall study findings and caveats: Donor CMV status was unknown, possibly confounding expanded clonotype changes.

The authors ran a second PCR of roughly 7 to 11 cycles using a sample-barcoded 5' primer and a J-beta primer mix. One entry per CDR3 protein, called by TCRdb with MiXCR from the 5' RACE reads. The sample contains 1.5 million to 2 million distinct CDR3 sequences, about 50% of which appear only once. The chain has TRBV29-1 and TRBJ2-6, with 10 bases aligning to TRBD2. The TCR originated in a woman aged 40-49 years in good health. Material: blood. In DNA, the CDR3 is TGCAGCGTTTCAATAGCGGGGGGAGGGGCCAACGTCCTGACTTTC. It translates to CSVSIAGGGANVLTF.